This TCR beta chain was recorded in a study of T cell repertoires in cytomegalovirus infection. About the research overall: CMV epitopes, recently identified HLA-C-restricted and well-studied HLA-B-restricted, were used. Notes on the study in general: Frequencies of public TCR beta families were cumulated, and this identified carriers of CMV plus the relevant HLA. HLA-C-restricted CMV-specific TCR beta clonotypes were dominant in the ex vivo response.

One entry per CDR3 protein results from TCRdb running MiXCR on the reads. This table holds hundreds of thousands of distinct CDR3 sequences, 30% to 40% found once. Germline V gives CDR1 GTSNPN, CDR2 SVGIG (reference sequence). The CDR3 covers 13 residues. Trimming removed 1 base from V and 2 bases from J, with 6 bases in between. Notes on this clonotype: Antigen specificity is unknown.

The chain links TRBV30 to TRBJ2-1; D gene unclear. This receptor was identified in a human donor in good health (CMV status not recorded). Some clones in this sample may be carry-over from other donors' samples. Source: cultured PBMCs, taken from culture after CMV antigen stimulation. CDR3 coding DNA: TGTGCCTGGAGTGGAACTACCTACAATGAGCAGTTCTTC. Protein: CAWSGTTYNEQFF.